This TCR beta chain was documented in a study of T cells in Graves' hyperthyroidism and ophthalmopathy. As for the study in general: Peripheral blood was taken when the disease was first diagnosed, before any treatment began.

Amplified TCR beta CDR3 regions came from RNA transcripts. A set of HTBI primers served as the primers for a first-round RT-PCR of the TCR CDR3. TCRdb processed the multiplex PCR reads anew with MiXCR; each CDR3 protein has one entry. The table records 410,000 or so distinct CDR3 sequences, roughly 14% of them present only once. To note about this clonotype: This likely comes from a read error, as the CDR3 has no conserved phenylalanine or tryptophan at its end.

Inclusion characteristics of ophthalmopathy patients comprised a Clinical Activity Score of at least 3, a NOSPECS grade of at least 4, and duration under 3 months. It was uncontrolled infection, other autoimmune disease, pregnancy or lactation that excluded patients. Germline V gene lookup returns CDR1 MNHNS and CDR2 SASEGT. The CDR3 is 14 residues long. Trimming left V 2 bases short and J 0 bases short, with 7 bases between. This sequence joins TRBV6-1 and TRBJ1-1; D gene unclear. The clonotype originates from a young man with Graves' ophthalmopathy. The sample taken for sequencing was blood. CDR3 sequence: CASSEPGMNTEAFS. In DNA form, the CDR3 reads TGTGCCAGCAGTGAACCGGGGATGAACACTGAAGCTTTCTCT.